The 31 T cell receptor beta chains below all came from one sample that was sequenced in a study of T cells in localized non-small cell lung cancer. Clones were sequenced by immunoSEQ multiplex PCR, and TCRdb holds only the in-frame ones, with some missing. This sample carries fewer than 20,000 clones, about nine tenths of them seen once, and the ten largest clones take roughly a quarter. The material was peripheral blood, obtained before any cancer treatment. The receptors here all came from a female donor older than 55 with stage III squamous cell lung carcinoma.

The chain employs TRBV30 and TRBJ2-3; unclear D gene. Germline assignment: CDR1 GTSNPN and CDR2 SVGIG (reference sequence). This CDR3 contains 12 residues. Between the trimmed V and J ends, which lost 3 bases and 5 bases, there was a span of 9 bases. CDR3 protein: CAWSVRQDTQYF. The CDR3 region has the DNA TGTGCCTGGAGCGTAAGGCAAGATACGCAGTATTTT. The full variable domain, in which reference TRBV30 and TRBJ2-3 provide the parts outside the CDR3, is SQTIHQWPATLVQPVGSPLSLECTVEGTSNPNLYWYRQAAGRGLQLLFYSVGIGQISSEVPQNLSASRPQDRQFILSSKKLLLSDSGFYLCAWSVRQDTQYFGPGTRLTVL.

The genes are TRBV29-1 and TRBJ1-1; 7 bases line up with TRBD1. The junction had 7 bases not matched to a gene; V was cut back by 3 bases and J by 0 bases. The CDR3 has 15 residues. Germline V lookup: CDR1 SQVTM, CDR2 ANQGSEA. The CDR3 DNA follows: TGCAGCGTTGAGAAGGTGACAGGGCTGAACACTGAAGCTTTCTTT. It is translated as CSVEKVTGLNTEAFF.

This rearrangement joins TRBV5-4 to TRBJ2-2; D is ambiguous. In germline, CDR1 is SGHNT, CDR2 YYREEE (reference sequence). CDR3 size: 15 residues. The ends were cut back, 0 bases at V and 7 bases at J, with 13 bases in the middle. In nucleotides, the CDR3 is TGTGCCAGCAGCTTGGGGGCCGGCCCCAGCGGGGAGCTGTTTTTT. Amino acids: CASSLGAGPSGELFF. Using reference TRBV5-4 and TRBJ2-2 for the parts outside the CDR3, the full variable domain is ETGVTQSPTHLIKTRGQQVTLRCSSQSGHNTVSWYQQALGQGPQFIFQYYREEENGRGNFPPRFSGLQFPNYSSELNVNALELDDSALYLCASSLGAGPSGELFFGEGSRLTVL.

The chain employs TRBV5-1 and TRBJ2-3; TRBD2 matches at 12 bases. Germline CDR1 is SGHRS and CDR2 is YFSETQ. V dropped 1 base and J dropped 0; count of bases not matched to a gene: 6. This CDR3 has 18 residues. The CDR3 loop is CASSLRLAGGSSTDTQYF. The CDR3 region has the DNA TGCGCCAGCAGCTTGCGGCTAGCGGGAGGGTCTAGCACAGATACGCAGTATTTT.

This clone was detected once. V gene TRBV7-6 combines with J gene TRBJ2-7; 10 positions agree with TRBD2. The trim removed 5 bases at V and 2 bases at J, leaving 9 bases unmatched. Germline V gives CDR1 SGHVS, CDR2 FNYEAQ. This CDR3 contains 16 residues. The CDR3 is CASSPSGRGKPYEQYF. CDR3 in DNA: TGTGCCAGCAGCCCTAGCGGGAGAGGCAAACCCTACGAGCAGTACTTC.

The chain couples TRBV30 to TRBJ2-5; TRBD2 aligns across 14 bases. V trimming: 3 bases; J trimming: 3 bases; junction bases outside the gene matches: 3. Germline CDR1 reads GTSNPN; CDR2 reads SVGIG (reference sequence). This CDR3 spans 15 amino acids. In DNA, the CDR3 is TGTGCCTGGAGCACGGGACTAGCGGGAGAAGAGACCCAGTACTTC. Protein: CAWSTGLAGEETQYF.

The CDR3 DNA reads TGTGCCTCGGGAGCCGGGACAGGGGCGTACGAGCAGTACTTC. It specifies CASGAGTGAYEQYF. The J gene is TRBJ2-7, the V gene TRBV7-9, with 10 bases fitting TRBD1. Germline lookup yields CDR1 SEHNR and CDR2 FQNEAQ (reference sequence). With 11 bases clipped from V and 4 bases from J, the junction kept 11 bases outside the gene matches. This CDR3 region has 14 residues.

The chain combines TRBV7-9 with TRBJ2-7; no clear D gene. V was pared by 0 bases and J by 4 bases, with 7 bases between. The CDR3 runs 13 residues. CDR1 and CDR2 from the germline V gene are SEHNR and FQNEAQ (reference sequence). The DNA of the CDR3 is TGTGCCAGCAGCTTAGCCGATTTATACGAGCAGTACTTC. Its translation is CASSLADLYEQYF.

V usage is TRBV7-9 and J usage is TRBJ1-5; D is uncertain. There are 14 residues in the CDR3. V was shortened by 3 bases and J by 9 bases, with 15 bases between the two germline ends. From germline, CDR1 is SEHNR and CDR2 FQNEAQ (reference sequence). Written as DNA, the CDR3 is TGTGCCAGCAGCTTCTCCGGGCCGAGTGGGCCCCAGCATTTT. Translating it yields CASSFSGPSGPQHF.

This clone was observed once. The J gene is TRBJ2-3, the V gene TRBV27, with D possibly TRBD1 on 7 matching bases. The germline CDR1 and CDR2 sequences are MNHEY and SMNVEV (reference sequence). Trimming removed 6 bases from V and 1 base from J, with 14 bases in between. CDR3 size: 15 residues. In DNA form, the CDR3 reads TGTGCCAGCAGGGTGACAGGGAGGCGCACAGATACGCAGTATTTT. This sequence encodes CASRVTGRRTDTQYF.

This chain connects TRBV10-3 to TRBJ2-7; D remains unclear. This CDR3 spans 12 amino acids. V lost 8 bases and J 5 bases, leaving 13 bases between the germline ends. Germline values: CDR1 ENHRY, CDR2 SYGVKD. In DNA form, the CDR3 reads TGTGCCATCGCGGATGATAGTGACGAGCAGTACTTC. The encoded protein is CAIADDSDEQYF.

The chain carries TRBV9 and TRBJ2-5; 10 bases line up with TRBD2. V trimming: 3 bases; J trimming: 5 bases; junction bases outside the gene matches: 7. Germline loops: CDR1 SGDLS, CDR2 YYNGEE. The CDR3 length is 15 residues. CDR3 amino acids: CASSGTSGAGETQYF. In DNA form, the CDR3 reads TGTGCCAGCAGCGGGACTAGCGGCGCGGGCGAGACCCAGTACTTC.

The chain employs TRBV19 and TRBJ2-1; TRBD1 matches at 12 bases. Germline CDR1 reads LNHDA; CDR2 reads SQIVND (reference sequence). The CDR3 consists of 14 residues. The V segment lost 5 bases and the J segment 9 bases; nucleotides outside the gene matches: 5. CDR3 in DNA: TGTGCCAGTAGTCCTGGGACAGGGGGCTCTGAGCAGTTCTTC. Amino acid sequence: CASSPGTGGSEQFF.

V gene TRBV25-1 combines with J gene TRBJ2-3, with D possibly TRBD1 on 6 matching bases. Trimming took 0 bases from V and 0 from J, leaving 13 bases between them. The CDR3 extends over 17 amino acids. Germline lookup yields CDR1 MGHDK and CDR2 SYGVNS. CDR3 protein: CASSEYFQDRSTDTQYF. The CDR3 DNA reads TGTGCCAGCAGTGAATATTTTCAGGACAGAAGCACAGATACGCAGTATTTT.

The chain recombines TRBV15 with TRBJ2-7; TRBD1 is a possible D gene (5 bases). The V gene's germline CDR1 is LNHNV and CDR2 YYDKDF (reference sequence). Trimming left V 3 bases short and J 6 bases short, with 15 bases between. This CDR3 is built from 14 residues. The CDR3 DNA follows: TGTGCCACCAGCAGCGACAGACGGACCCGCGAGCAGTACTTC. It is translated as CATSSDRRTREQYF.

A single count supports this clone. This chain uses TRBV6-4 with TRBJ2-6; D is uncertain. This CDR3 is 14 amino acids long. Germline V gives CDR1 MRHNA, CDR2 SNTAGT. V shed 6 bases and J shed 4 bases, with 10 bases lying between them. CDR3 loop: CASSPEPGANVLTF. As DNA, the CDR3 is TGTGCCAGCAGCCCAGAACCCGGGGCCAACGTCCTGACTTTC.

This rearrangement joins TRBV28 to TRBJ2-7; D may match TRBD1 or TRBD2 (5 bases each). Trimming shortened V by 6 bases and J by 3 bases, and 9 bases separated the two germline ends. Germline assignment: CDR1 MDHEN and CDR2 SYDVKM. This CDR3 spans 12 amino acids. The CDR3 is CASRGDIYEQYF. Here the CDR3 DNA reads TGTGCCAGCAGGGGGGATATCTACGAGCAGTACTTC.

The J gene is TRBJ2-7, the V gene TRBV6-1; 8 bases line up with TRBD1. Germline V lookup: CDR1 MNHNS, CDR2 SASEGT. The CDR3 consists of 14 residues. Trimming cost V 7 bases and J 3 bases; bases outside gene matches: 8. In nucleotides, the CDR3 is TGTGCCAGCATCCTGGACAGGGCGGACTACGAGCAGTACTTC. Translation: CASILDRADYEQYF.

CDR3 amino acids: CASSAPARSPEAFF. The CDR3 DNA reads TGTGCCAGCAGCGCCCCCGCCAGGTCCCCTGAAGCTTTCTTT. The chain joins TRBV13 to TRBJ1-1; no firm D call. Germline lookup yields CDR1 PRHDT and CDR2 FYEKMQ (reference sequence). There are 14 residues in the CDR3. V lost 5 bases and J 6 bases, leaving 16 bases between the germline ends.

V usage is TRBV5-1 and J usage is TRBJ1-2; the D is unclear. The CDR3 is 14 residues long. The germline V gene encodes CDR1 SGHRS and CDR2 YFSETQ. V lost 0 bases and J 6 bases, leaving 12 bases between the germline ends. The chain's CDR3 is CASSLASGGNGYTF. The CDR3 bases are TGCGCCAGCAGCTTGGCCAGTGGAGGGAATGGCTACACCTTC.

V and J are TRBV6-5 and TRBJ2-2, with 10 positions matching TRBD2. Germline loops: CDR1 MNHEY, CDR2 SVGAGI. The CDR3 has 15 residues. Trimming removed 6 bases from V and 3 bases from J; junction bases left unmatched: 4. This chain's CDR3 is CASSWTSGYTGELFF. For the CDR3, the DNA is TGTGCCAGCAGCTGGACTAGCGGCTACACCGGGGAGCTGTTTTTT.

V and J are TRBV11-2 and TRBJ2-3; 9 bases are shared with TRBD1. Germline V gene data show CDR1 as SGHAT and CDR2 as FQNNGV. CDR3 size: 16 residues. V shed 1 base, J shed 6 bases, and the junction held 8 bases outside the gene matches. Written as DNA, the CDR3 is TGTGCCAGCAGCTTAGGGGGACAGGGTTTTTCGGATACGCAGTATTTT. Encoded protein: CASSLGGQGFSDTQYF.

This sequence joins TRBV7-2 and TRBJ2-7; D is undetermined. CDR3 length equals 14 residues. Germline V gene lookup returns CDR1 SGHTA and CDR2 FQGNSA. The V end was cut by 3 bases, the J end by 3 bases, with 12 bases between. DNA for the CDR3: TGTGCCAGCAGCTTGGGATCTACCTACTACGAGCAGTACTTC. Translated: CASSLGSTYYEQYF.

A few counts support this clone. The chain employs TRBV28 and TRBJ2-7; 11 nucleotides line up with TRBD1. V was pared by 3 bases and J by 5 bases, with 6 bases of the junction left unmatched. Germline-derived CDR1 and CDR2 are MDHEN and SYDVKM. The CDR3 consists of 15 residues. CDR3 amino acids: CASSLSGQGDHEQYF. In nucleotides, the CDR3 is TGTGCCAGCAGTTTGTCGGGACAGGGGGATCACGAGCAGTACTTC.

The rearrangement links TRBV9 to TRBJ1-2; D gene unclear. The CDR3 is made up of 15 amino acids. Looked up from germline, CDR1 is SGDLS and CDR2 is YYNGEE. V lost 0 bases and J 4 bases, leaving 13 bases between the germline ends. This CDR3 is CASSVDGSWTYGYTF. As DNA, the CDR3 is TGTGCCAGCAGCGTAGATGGCAGTTGGACCTATGGCTACACCTTC.

The CDR3 here is CAIRTPYSYNEQFF. Written as DNA, the CDR3 is TGTGCCATCAGGACTCCTTACTCCTACAATGAGCAGTTCTTC. The chain is built from TRBV10-3 and TRBJ2-1; D unresolved. Germline V gives CDR1 ENHRY, CDR2 SYGVKD. This CDR3 region has 14 residues. V dropped 6 bases and J dropped 0 bases, with 9 bases sitting between them.

The chain combines TRBV2 with TRBJ2-1, with D possibly being TRBD2 (5 bases). CDR3 length: 14 amino acids. The V and J ends lost 9 bases and 6 bases respectively, with 18 bases between them. Per the germline V gene, CDR1 is SNHLY and CDR2 is FYNNEI. DNA of the CDR3: TGTGCCAGTCCCCCCGGGGAGAGGGTCAATGAGCAGTTCTTC. This codes for CASPPGERVNEQFF.

As DNA, the CDR3 is TGTGCCAGCAGTGACTCGGGGAAGAATCAGCCCCAGCATTTT. It is translated as CASSDSGKNQPQHF. The rearrangement joins TRBV6-4 to TRBJ1-5; D remains unclear. CDR1 and CDR2 from the germline V gene are MRHNA and SNTAGT. V gave up 0 bases and J gave up 4 bases, with 7 bases separating them. The CDR3 extends over 14 amino acids.

V and J are TRBV19 and TRBJ2-1; 8 nucleotides match TRBD1. CDR1 LNHDA and CDR2 SQIVND come from the germline V gene (reference sequence). The CDR3 is 14 residues long. V gave up 10 bases and J gave up 8 bases; unmatched junction bases: 13. The CDR3 protein is CATKDRGRVDEQFF. The CDR3 nucleotides read TGTGCCACTAAAGACAGGGGAAGGGTCGATGAGCAGTTCTTC.

This chain links TRBV5-1 with TRBJ2-3; a weak D match, TRBD1 (6 bases). The CDR3 is 15 residues long. Between the trimmed V and J ends, which lost 4 bases and 2 bases, there was a span of 14 bases. Germline lookup yields CDR1 SGHRS and CDR2 YFSETQ. As DNA, the CDR3 is TGCGCCAGCAGCACTCCCGACAGGACCACAGATACGCAGTATTTT. Its protein is CASSTPDRTTDTQYF.

The chain employs TRBV7-9 and TRBJ1-2; D unresolved. CDR1 is SEHNR and CDR2 is FQNEAQ in the germline V gene (reference sequence). This CDR3 spans 17 amino acids. Trimming removed 1 base from V and 2 bases from J, with 17 bases in between. The CDR3 DNA reads TGTGCCAGCAGCTTAGACGTTATGGGGAGTCGGAACTATGGCTACACCTTC. Its protein is CASSLDVMGSRNYGYTF.